This section outlines one T cell receptor beta chain sequence together with its context. The antigen is not known. CD8 cells classed as naive were CD45RO-negative and positively selected for CCR7, excluding terminally differentiated effector memory CD45RA+ cells. The study drew its donors from healthy HIV-negative adults without recent acute infections or vaccinations. The method was immunoSEQ multiplex PCR; TCRdb's version includes in-frame clones alone and lacks a portion of them. The sample lists about 2.1 million clones, approximately 92% occurring once. This entry belongs to a study of shared clonotypes between healthy human individuals. Study-level background: Each donor had three CD4 naive, three CD4 memory, two CD8 naive and one CD8 memory plate.

General study points: A handful of donors showed sharing of about 4.6% of naive CD4 clonotypes. In this cohort, only blood was sampled, and tissue repertoires likely differ.

Germline CDR1 and CDR2: LNHNV and YYDKDF (reference sequence). The V gene lost 5 bases and the J gene lost 3 bases, with 20 bases spanning the gap. The CDR3 runs to 16 residues. Sequencing was done on a sample of naive CD8+ T cells from PBMCs. The genes are TRBV15 and TRBJ2-7; D possibly corresponds to TRBD2 (6 bases). This TCR was sampled from a man younger than 35 in good health. Some clones in this sample may be carry-over from other donors' samples. The CDR3 nucleotides read TGTGCCACCAGCCCTGAGGACTACAAAAACCACTACGAGCAGTACTTC. It is translated as CATSPEDYKNHYEQYF.